These T cell receptor beta chains were read from a single sample in a study of beta chain features in type 1 diabetes. The repertoire was sequenced with immunoSEQ multiplex PCR; TCRdb's copy has only in-frame clones and lacks some. The top ten hold 0.02% to 0.025% of the sample, which has 550,000 to 850,000 clones, 13% seen once. Material: naive CD4+ T cells from blood. Receptors originate from a young man with type 1 diabetes. CDR3s include the opening cysteine and the closing phenylalanine or tryptophan. A D gene is named only where the DNA matches it firmly. Clone size is shown for a subset of rows, as once, few, many or a class of expanded clone.

v_gene: TRBV4-1; j_gene: TRBJ1-1; abundance: few; d_gene: TRBD1; CDR3nt: TGCGCCAGCAGCCAAGATCTGAGGACAGGGGTGGCAATGGCTTTCTTT; CDR3aa: CASSQDLRTGVAMAFF
v_gene: TRBV23-1; j_gene: TRBJ2-2; abundance: -; d_gene: -; CDR3nt: TGCGCCAGCAGTCGAAAACAGGGTTGCGCGAACACCGGGGAGCTGTTTTTT; CDR3aa: CASSRKQGCANTGELFF
v_gene: TRBV18; j_gene: TRBJ2-5; abundance: -; d_gene: -; CDR3nt: TGTGCCAGCTCACCACCGGGGCTGCTAGTTGGCGAGACCCAGTACTTC; CDR3aa: CASSPPGLLVGETQYF
v_gene: TRBV28; j_gene: TRBJ2-1; abundance: -; d_gene: -; CDR3nt: TGTGCCAGCAGTGAGGAGAGACTCAATGAGCAGTTCTTC; CDR3aa: CASSEERLNEQFF
v_gene: TRBV6-6; j_gene: TRBJ2-7; abundance: few; d_gene: -; CDR3nt: TGTGCCAGCAGCTTGTCTACCTACGAGCAGTACTTC; CDR3aa: CASSLSTYEQYF
v_gene: TRBV5-1; j_gene: TRBJ1-2; abundance: -; d_gene: TRBD1; CDR3nt: TGCGCCAGCAGCTTGCCGGGACAGGCTTATGGCTACACCTTC; CDR3aa: CASSLPGQAYGYTF
v_gene: TRBV29-1; j_gene: TRBJ2-3; abundance: few; d_gene: TRBD1; CDR3nt: TGCAGTGTAAGACAGGGTTCGGATACGCAGTATTTT; CDR3aa: CSVRQGSDTQYF
v_gene: TRBV7-2; j_gene: TRBJ2-3; abundance: -; d_gene: TRBD1; CDR3nt: TGTGCCAGCAGCTTAGGGGGGACAGCCCGGGCTAGCACAGATACGCAGTATTTT; CDR3aa: CASSLGGTARASTDTQYF
v_gene: TRBV11-2; j_gene: TRBJ2-5; abundance: -; d_gene: -; CDR3nt: TGTGCCAGCAGCTTCTCAAACACCCTACAAGAGACCCAGTACTTC; CDR3aa: CASSFSNTLQETQYF
v_gene: TRBV11-2; j_gene: TRBJ2-5; abundance: few; d_gene: -; CDR3nt: TGTGCCAGCAGCTGGCTAGGGGCGGGAGAGACCCAGTACTTC; CDR3aa: CASSWLGAGETQYF
v_gene: TRBV7-9; j_gene: TRBJ2-7; abundance: few; d_gene: -; CDR3nt: TGTGCCAGCAGCTTATGGGCAGCGACTAGTCCCTACGAGCAGTACTTC; CDR3aa: CASSLWAATSPYEQYF
v_gene: TRBV10-3; j_gene: TRBJ2-1; abundance: -; d_gene: TRBD2; CDR3nt: TGTGCCATCAGTGGGGAGGGGACTTCCACTCGGAATGAGCAGTTCTTC; CDR3aa: CAISGEGTSTRNEQFF
v_gene: TRBV7-2; j_gene: TRBJ2-5; abundance: few; d_gene: -; CDR3nt: TGTGCCAGCAGCTCCTCGTCCGGGACAACCGGGACCCAGTACTTC; CDR3aa: CASSSSSGTTGTQYF
v_gene: TRBV19; j_gene: TRBJ1-5; abundance: -; d_gene: -; CDR3nt: TGTGCCAGTAGTATCGTCGGCAGCTACGTGGGGCAGCCCCAGCATTTT; CDR3aa: CASSIVGSYVGQPQHF
v_gene: TRBV30; j_gene: TRBJ2-7; abundance: few; d_gene: -; CDR3nt: TGTGCCTGGAGTCAGGGTTTCGAGCAGTACTTC; CDR3aa: CAWSQGFEQYF
v_gene: TRBV28; j_gene: TRBJ2-7; abundance: -; d_gene: TRBD1; CDR3nt: TGTGCCAGCAGTTTCGGGTCACAGGGACAGCGGGAGCAGTACTTC; CDR3aa: CASSFGSQGQREQYF